The 14 T cell receptor beta chains presented below share a single source sample, sequenced in a study of blood T cell repertoires in COVID-19. Sequenced by immunoSEQ multiplex PCR; TCRdb stores in-frame clones only, minus some. This table has tens of thousands of clones, approximately 86% appearing once. Sequencing used peripheral blood. Receptors originate from a human donor in a cohort sampled during active COVID-19.

J is TRBJ2-7 and V is TRBV18; a weak D match, TRBD2 (6 bases). Germline values: CDR1 KGHSH, CDR2 LQKENI. The CDR3 extends over 14 amino acids. Trimming took off 4 bases at V and 5 bases at J, with 15 bases between the two ends. The CDR3 sequence is CASSLSRRVDEQYF. The CDR3 coding sequence is TGTGCCAGCTCACTAAGTCGGAGGGTCGACGAGCAGTACTTC.

CDR3 DNA sequence: TGTGCCAGCAGCTGGCCTGGGACAGGGGGCAATGAGCAGTTCTTC. Translated: CASSWPGTGGNEQFF. The V call is TRBV5-8, the J call TRBJ2-1; 11 bases agree with TRBD1. This CDR3 has 15 amino acids. V shed 3 bases, J shed 6 bases, and the junction held 5 bases outside the gene matches. CDR1 is SGHTS, CDR2 YDEGEE, per germline.

This clone appeared once. The chain couples TRBV5-5 to TRBJ2-2; D may be TRBD2 (5 bases). V lost 0 bases to trimming and J lost 7 bases, with 7 bases between them. The germline V gene has CDR1 SGHKS and CDR2 YYEKEE (reference sequence). The CDR3 loop spans 13 amino acids. The DNA of the CDR3 is TGTGCCAGCAGCTTGGGTGGGAGCGGGGAGCTGTTTTTT. This translates into CASSLGGSGELFF.

V gene TRBV11-3 combines with J gene TRBJ2-2, with D possibly being TRBD2 (6 bases). CDR3 size: 14 residues. In germline, CDR1 is SGHNT, CDR2 YENEEA. With 5 bases removed from V and 7 bases from J, the gap between germline ends came to 14 bases. In DNA, the CDR3 is TGTGCCAGCAGCCCCCGGGGAGCGGGCGGGGAGCTGTTTTTT. Protein: CASSPRGAGGELFF.

This clone was counted a single time. The CDR3 sequence: CASSITSGRAGELFF. CDR3 DNA: TGTGCCAGCAGCATTACTAGCGGGAGGGCCGGGGAGCTGTTTTTT. The J gene is TRBJ2-2, the V gene TRBV7-9, with 13 bases fitting TRBD2. The V segment lost 5 bases and the J segment 6 bases; nucleotides outside the gene matches: 3. This CDR3 spans 15 amino acids. CDR1 is SEHNR and CDR2 is FQNEAQ in the germline V gene (reference sequence).

V usage is TRBV28 and J usage is TRBJ2-3; TRBD2 is a possible D gene (5 bases). The CDR3 spans 13 residues. Between the trimmed V and J ends, which lost 5 bases and 2 bases, there was a span of 8 bases. CDR1 is MDHEN, CDR2 SYDVKM, per germline. This chain's CDR3 is CASSRRVTDTQYF. CDR3 bases: TGTGCCAGCAGTCGGCGGGTCACAGATACGCAGTATTTT.

This clone was observed a few times. In DNA form, the CDR3 reads TGTGCCAGCTCCCCGGGTCATTCTGGAAACACCATATATTTT. This sequence encodes CASSPGHSGNTIYF. The rearrangement joins TRBV18 to TRBJ1-3; D unclear. Looked up from germline, CDR1 is KGHSH and CDR2 is LQKENI. The V gene lost 6 bases and the J gene lost 1 base, with 10 bases spanning the gap. The CDR3 length is 14 residues.

The rearrangement links TRBV28 to TRBJ2-7; D ambiguous. Trimming stripped 2 bases from V and 0 bases from J, with 11 bases between. Germline CDR1 and CDR2: MDHEN and SYDVKM. The CDR3 totals 15 residues. The CDR3 spells CASSLPLGDSYEQYF. The CDR3 nucleotides read TGTGCCAGCAGTTTACCCCTGGGCGACTCCTACGAGCAGTACTTC.

This chain links TRBV13 with TRBJ2-7; TRBD1 agrees at 7 bases. The V gene's germline CDR1 is PRHDT and CDR2 FYEKMQ (reference sequence). With 4 bases clipped from V and 4 bases from J, the junction kept 4 bases outside the gene matches. The CDR3 consists of 13 residues. The CDR3 region has the DNA TGTGCCAGCAGCTCACGACAGGGTTACGAGCAGTACTTC. It specifies CASSSRQGYEQYF.

The chain combines TRBV5-8 with TRBJ1-1; D remains unclear. The V and J ends lost 7 bases and 4 bases respectively, with 20 bases between them. CDR1 SGHTS and CDR2 YDEGEE come from the germline V gene. The CDR3 consists of 15 residues. DNA of the CDR3: TGTGCCAGCCAAGCTCCTAGTTTTGCGGCCACTGAAGCTTTCTTT. Translated: CASQAPSFAATEAFF.

The V call is TRBV28, the J call TRBJ1-4; no clear D gene. The V end was cut by 4 bases, the J end by 5 bases, with 14 bases between. From germline, CDR1 is MDHEN and CDR2 SYDVKM. The CDR3 totals 15 residues. CDR3 DNA: TGTGCCAGCAGTTCCCCTCGGGGTGGAAATGAAAAACTGTTTTTT. Translated: CASSSPRGGNEKLFF.

The CDR3 DNA reads as TGTGCCAGCAGTGAGCCCGGGACAGGGACCTATGGCTACACCTTC. It specifies CASSEPGTGTYGYTF. The gene calls are TRBV2 and TRBJ1-2; TRBD1 matches 9 bases. Germline loops: CDR1 SNHLY, CDR2 FYNNEI. V lost 3 bases to trimming and J lost 4 bases; unmatched junction nucleotides: 6. The CDR3 contains 15 residues.

This chain connects TRBV3-1 (or the pseudogene TRBV3-2) to TRBJ2-3; 10 bases map to TRBD2. The CDR3 consists of 16 residues. Per the germline V gene, CDR1 is LGHDT and CDR2 is YNNKEL (reference sequence). Trimming at V came to 3 bases and at J to 3 bases, leaving 6 bases not matched to a gene. CDR3 bases: TGTGCCAGCAGCCATAAAGCGGGGGGGCTGACAGATACGCAGTATTTT. Translating gives CASSHKAGGLTDTQYF.

The rearrangement links TRBV12-3 or TRBV12-4 to TRBJ1-1; D gene ambiguous. The CDR3 contains 11 residues. V was trimmed by 2 bases and J by 5 bases, leaving 3 bases between them. CDR3 sequence: CASSLYTEAFF. CDR3 bases: TGTGCCAGCAGTTTATATACTGAAGCTTTCTTT.